These T cell receptor beta chains were read from a single sample in a study of T cells in Graves' hyperthyroidism and ophthalmopathy. TCRdb redid the calling of the multiplex PCR reads with MiXCR, one entry per CDR3 protein. Found here are hundreds of thousands of distinct CDR3 sequences, roughly 32% of them singletons; the top ten hold approximately 31%. Sequencing was carried out using blood. These receptors all stem from a woman in her thirties or forties with Graves' hyperthyroidism. Both conserved end residues are part of each CDR3. Fields, in order: clone size, D gene, V gene, J gene, CDR3 protein, CDR3 DNA. The D gene is left open where the match is weak. Only some rows state a clone size, as once, few, many or a class for expanded clones.

-,-,TRBV10-2,TRBJ1-5,CASRARGGEQPQHF,TGCGCCAGCAGGGCCAGGGGAGGTGAACAGCCCCAGCATTTT
-,-,TRBV19,TRBJ1-1,CASSGGPGLHTEAFF,TGTGCCAGTAGCGGGGGACCAGGGTTACACACTGAAGCTTTCTTT
-,TRBD1,TRBV10-3,TRBJ2-6,CASSPTPGQGAIGANVLTF,TGTGCCAGCAGCCCTACGCCGGGACAGGGGGCTATTGGGGCCAACGTCCTGACTTTC
-,-,TRBV30,TRBJ1-2,CAWMTPVGDYGYTF,TGTGCCTGGATGACACCAGTGGGCGACTATGGCTACACCTTC
-,-,TRBV20-1,TRBJ2-5,CSAIKGFVGGDTQYF,TGCAGTGCAATAAAGGGGTTTGTTGGGGGAGATACGCAGTACTTC
-,-,TRBV7-8,TRBJ1-6,CASSPLGGPYSPLHF,TGTGCCAGCAGCCCGCTAGGGGGTCCATATTCACCCCTCCACTTT
-,TRBD1,TRBV10-2,TRBJ1-1,CAWTRTGVGEAFF,TGTGCCTGGACCCGGACAGGGGTGGGTGAAGCTTTCTTT
many,-,TRBV12-3/TRBV12-4,TRBJ1-2,CASSPRSGWGYTF,TGTGCCAGCAGCCCCAGGTCAGGGTGGGGCTACACCTTC
-,TRBD2,TRBV28,TRBJ2-5,CASSLIAGGETQYF,TGTGCCAGCAGTTTAATTGCGGGAGGAGAGACCCAGTACTTC
-,-,TRBV20-1,TRBJ2-5,CSPAGNETQYF,TGCAGTCCGGCGGGGAATGAGACCCAGTACTTC
few,TRBD2,TRBV6-5,TRBJ2-7,CASSLRASGPYEQYF,TGTGCCAGCAGCTTAAGGGCTAGCGGACCTTACGAGCAGTACTTC
-,TRBD1,TRBV29-1,TRBJ1-1,CSVYPGGNTEAFF,TGCAGCGTTTACCCAGGGGGCAACACTGAAGCTTTCTTT
few,-,TRBV6-6,TRBJ2-7,CASSYPGVTYEQYF,TGTGCCAGCAGTTACCCCGGGGTTACCTACGAGCAGTACTTC
many,-,TRBV7-2,TRBJ1-3,CASSFKGGGNTIYF,TGTGCCAGCAGCTTTAAGGGAGGGGGAAACACCATATATTTT
many,-,TRBV7-9,TRBJ2-7,CASSLRSALSYEQYF,TGTGCCAGCAGCTTAAGAAGCGCCCTCTCCTACGAGCAGTACTTC
-,-,TRBV12-3/TRBV12-4,TRBJ2-5,CASSSSDRQETQYF,TGTGCCAGCAGTTCCTCGGACCGGCAAGAGACCCAGTACTTC
few,TRBD1,TRBV10-3,TRBJ2-6,CASSLDRGYSGANVLTF,TGTGCCAGCAGCCTCGACAGGGGGTATTCTGGGGCCAACGTCCTGACTTTC
-,-,TRBV7-8,TRBJ1-5,CASSSRRHSNQPQHF,TGTGCCAGCAGCTCCCGACGGCATAGCAACCAGCCCCAGCATTTT
-,-,TRBV3-1,TRBJ2-5,CASSQGRQPQETQYF,TGTGCCAGCAGCCAAGGGCGTCAACCCCAAGAGACCCAGTACTTC
-,-,TRBV10-3,TRBJ2-2,CAISSQQGESNTGELFF,TGTGCCATCAGTTCCCAACAGGGCGAATCGAACACCGGGGAGCTGTTTTTT
-,-,TRBV7-8,TRBJ2-5,CASSLGMPAETQYF,TGTGCCAGCAGTTTGGGCATGCCGGCAGAGACCCAGTACTTC
-,TRBD2,TRBV19,TRBJ2-5,CASSMAYSGGAVETQYF,TGTGCCAGTAGTATGGCTTATAGCGGGGGGGCTGTTGAGACCCAGTACTTC
many,-,TRBV2,TRBJ2-7,CASRDNTYEQYF,TGTGCCAGCAGGGACAATACCTACGAGCAGTACTTC
-,TRBD1,TRBV10-3,TRBJ2-2,CAISEKVDRGSRYTGELFF,TGTGCCATCAGTGAGAAAGTGGACAGGGGATCGCGGTACACCGGGGAGCTGTTTTTT
-,-,TRBV7-9,TRBJ1-1,CASSWRGEAFF,TGTGCCAGCAGCTGGAGAGGTGAGGCTTTCTTT
many,-,TRBV10-3,TRBJ1-2,CAISEGQRRGYTF,TGTGCCATCAGTGAGGGACAGCGACGAGGGTACACCTTC
-,TRBD2,TRBV7-9,TRBJ2-2,CASSLLPTSGSSGELLF,TGTGCCAGCAGCTTACTCCCTACTAGCGGGAGTTCCGGGGAGCTGCTTTTT
many,-,TRBV10-3,TRBJ2-7,CAISESAADTSEQYF,TGTGCCATCAGTGAGTCGGCGGCGGACACGAGCGAGCAGTACTTC
-,-,TRBV10-3,TRBJ1-1,CAISESQVRAFF,TGTGCCATCAGTGAGTCGCAGGTTCGGGCTTTCTTT
-,TRBD1,TRBV7-2,TRBJ2-1,CASSLDRGSANEQFF,TGTGCCAGCAGCTTAGACAGGGGGTCGGCCAATGAGCAGTTCTTC
few,-,TRBV4-3,TRBJ2-2,CASSQGGGYGELFF,TGCGCCAGCAGCCAAGGTGGCGGGTACGGGGAGCTGTTTTTT
-,TRBD2,TRBV7-2,TRBJ2-7,CASSQDRNSGSPYEQYF,TGTGCCAGCAGCCAAGACCGTAATAGCGGGAGCCCCTACGAGCAGTACTTC
many,TRBD1,TRBV2,TRBJ1-6,CASSETGGGSPLHF,TGTGCCAGCAGTGAAACAGGGGGAGGTTCACCCCTCCACTTT
once,TRBD1,TRBV20-1,TRBJ1-5,CSARSTGGFGNQPQHF,TGCAGTGCTAGATCTACAGGGGGCTTCGGCAATCAGCCCCAGCATTTT
-,-,TRBV7-7,TRBJ2-5,CASSLEPGGGVQETQYF,TGTGCTAGCAGCTTGGAACCCGGGGGCGGGGTCCAAGAGACCCAGTACTTC
-,-,TRBV19,TRBJ2-5,CASSIPGRRETQYF,TGTGCCAGTAGTATACCGGGACGTAGGGAGACCCAGTACTTC
-,TRBD1,TRBV2,TRBJ1-1,CATRTGSAEAFF,TGTGCCACGCGGACAGGGAGCGCTGAAGCTTTCTTT
once,TRBD1,TRBV7-2,TRBJ2-7,CASRPRGTGLFEQYF,TGTGCCAGCCGCCCCCGGGGGACAGGGCTGTTCGAGCAGTACTTC
-,-,TRBV2,TRBJ2-5,CASSEIGGGRQETQYF,TGTGCCAGCAGTGAAATCGGAGGGGGCAGACAAGAGACCCAGTACTTC
many,TRBD1,TRBV2,TRBJ1-6,CASSGTGEVGNSPLHF,TGTGCCAGCAGTGGGACAGGGGAAGTGGGAAATTCACCCCTCCACTTT
many,TRBD2,TRBV7-2,TRBJ2-7,CASSLERGAEQYF,TGTGCCAGCAGCTTAGAGCGGGGCGCCGAGCAGTACTTC
many,TRBD1,TRBV7-2,TRBJ1-2,CASSFTTGANYGYTF,TGTGCCAGCAGCTTCACGACAGGGGCTAACTATGGCTACACCTTC
few,-,TRBV27,TRBJ2-7,CASSLSGAGHGEQYF,TGTGCCAGCAGTTTATCGGGAGCAGGGCACGGCGAGCAGTACTTC
once,TRBD1,TRBV9,TRBJ2-7,CASSLPGTGGRYYEQYF,TGTGCCAGCAGCCTGCCCGGGACAGGGGGTCGCTACTACGAGCAGTACTTC
-,-,TRBV5-8,TRBJ1-1,CASSQGGGLGTEAFF,TGCGCCAGCAGCCAAGGGGGGGGCCTGGGCACTGAAGCTTTCTTT
once,TRBD1,TRBV4-3,TRBJ1-6,CASSPDRGSSYNSPLHF,TGCGCCAGCAGCCCCGACAGGGGAAGCTCCTATAATTCACCCCTCCACTTT
few,TRBD1,TRBV19,TRBJ2-5,CASSYEAGGFNQETQYF,TGTGCCAGCAGTTACGAGGCAGGGGGCTTTAACCAAGAGACCCAGTACTTC